This TCR beta chain was documented in a study of CD8 T cells in ankylosing spondylitis. Broader study findings: Ankylosing spondylitis blood seemed to carry a telltale TCR beta motif made of under ten highly homologous variants.

This clonotype was observed many times. Its antigen remains unknown. Germline CDR1 is LGHNA and CDR2 is YNFKEQ. The CDR3 is 17 residues long. Trimming removed 4 bases from V and 4 bases from J; junction bases left unmatched: 9. Making the TCR beta libraries involved quantitative 5'-RACE with molecular barcodes. In TCRdb, the 5' RACE reads were re-called with MiXCR into one record per CDR3 protein. The data contain 150,000 to 200,000 distinct CDR3 sequences, around a tenth of them seen just once; the ten biggest clones take up roughly 16%. The TCR was taken from a female donor with ankylosing spondylitis or in good health (not recorded which). The rearrangement links TRBV4-2 to TRBJ2-2; 10 nucleotides match TRBD2. Sample: blood, either unsorted or a sorted T cell fraction (not recorded which). The CDR3 coding sequence is TGTGCCAGCAGCCCGACTAGCGGGTTCCCCTCCACCGGGGAGCTGTTTTTT. It codes for CASSPTSGFPSTGELFF.